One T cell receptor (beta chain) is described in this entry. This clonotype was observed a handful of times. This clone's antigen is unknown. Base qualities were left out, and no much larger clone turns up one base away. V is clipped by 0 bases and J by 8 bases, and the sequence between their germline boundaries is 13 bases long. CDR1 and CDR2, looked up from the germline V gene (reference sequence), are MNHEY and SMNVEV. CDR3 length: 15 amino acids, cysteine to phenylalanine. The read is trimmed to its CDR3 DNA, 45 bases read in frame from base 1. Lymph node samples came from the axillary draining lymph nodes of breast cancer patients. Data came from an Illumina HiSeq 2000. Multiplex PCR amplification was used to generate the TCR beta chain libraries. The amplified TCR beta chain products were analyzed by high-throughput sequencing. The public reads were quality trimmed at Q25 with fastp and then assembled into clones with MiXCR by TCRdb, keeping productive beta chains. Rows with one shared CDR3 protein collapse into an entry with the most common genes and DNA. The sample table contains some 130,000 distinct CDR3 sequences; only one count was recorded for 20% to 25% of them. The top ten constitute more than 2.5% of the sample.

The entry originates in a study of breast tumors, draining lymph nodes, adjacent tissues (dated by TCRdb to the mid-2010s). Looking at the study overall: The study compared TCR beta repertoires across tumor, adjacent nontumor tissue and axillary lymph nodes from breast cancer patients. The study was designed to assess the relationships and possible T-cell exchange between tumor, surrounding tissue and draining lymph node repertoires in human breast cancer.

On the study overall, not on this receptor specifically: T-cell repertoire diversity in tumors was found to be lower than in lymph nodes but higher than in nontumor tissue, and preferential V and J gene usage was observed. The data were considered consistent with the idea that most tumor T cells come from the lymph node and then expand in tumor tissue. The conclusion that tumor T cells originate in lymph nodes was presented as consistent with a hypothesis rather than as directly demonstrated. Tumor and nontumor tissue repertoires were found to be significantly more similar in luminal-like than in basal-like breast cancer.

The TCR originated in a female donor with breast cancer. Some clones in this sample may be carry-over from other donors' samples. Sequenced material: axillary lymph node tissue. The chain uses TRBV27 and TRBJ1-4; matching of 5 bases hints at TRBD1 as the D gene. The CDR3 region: CASSLSGHPGEKLFF. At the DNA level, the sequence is TGTGCCAGCAGTTTATCAGGGCACCCAGGGGAAAAACTGTTTTTT.